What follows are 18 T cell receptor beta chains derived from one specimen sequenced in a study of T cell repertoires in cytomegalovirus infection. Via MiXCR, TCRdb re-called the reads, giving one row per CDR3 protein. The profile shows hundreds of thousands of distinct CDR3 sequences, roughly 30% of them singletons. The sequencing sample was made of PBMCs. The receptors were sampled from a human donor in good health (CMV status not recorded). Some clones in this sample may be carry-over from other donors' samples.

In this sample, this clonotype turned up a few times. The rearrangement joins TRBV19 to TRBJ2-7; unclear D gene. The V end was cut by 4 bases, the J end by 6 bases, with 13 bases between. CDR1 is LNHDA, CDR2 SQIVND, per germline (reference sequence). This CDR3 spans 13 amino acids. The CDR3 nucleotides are TGTGCCAGTAGTAAGGACGGTTGGGGCGAGCAGTACTTC. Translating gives CASSKDGWGEQYF.

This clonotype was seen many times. CDR3 coding DNA: TGTGCCAGCAGGCGAAGGGGGCAGAGTGAGCAGTTCTTC. It is translated as CASRRRGQSEQFF. This rearrangement joins TRBV6-1 to TRBJ2-1; 7 nucleotides agree with TRBD1. Losses at the gene ends were 6 bases for V and 9 bases for J; bases not matched to a gene: 8. This CDR3 contains 13 residues. Germline V gene sequence: CDR1 MNHNS, CDR2 SASEGT.

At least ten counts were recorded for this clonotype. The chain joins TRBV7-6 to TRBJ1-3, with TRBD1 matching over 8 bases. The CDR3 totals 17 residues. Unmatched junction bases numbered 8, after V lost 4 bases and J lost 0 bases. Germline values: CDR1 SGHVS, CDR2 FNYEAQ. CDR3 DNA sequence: TGTGCCAGCAGCTGGGGGGACAGGAGTCGCTCTGGAAACACCATATATTTT. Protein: CASSWGDRSRSGNTIYF.

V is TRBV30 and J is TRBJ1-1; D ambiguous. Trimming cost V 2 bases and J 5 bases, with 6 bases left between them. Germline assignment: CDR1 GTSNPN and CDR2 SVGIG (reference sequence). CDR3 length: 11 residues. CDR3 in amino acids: CAWSPRTEAFF. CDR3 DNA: TGTGCCTGGAGTCCGAGGACTGAAGCTTTCTTT.

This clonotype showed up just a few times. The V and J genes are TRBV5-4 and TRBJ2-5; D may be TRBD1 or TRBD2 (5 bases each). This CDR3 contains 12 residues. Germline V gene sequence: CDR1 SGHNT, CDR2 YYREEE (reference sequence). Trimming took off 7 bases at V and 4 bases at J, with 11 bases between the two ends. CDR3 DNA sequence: TGTGCCAGCGGTCGGGGCGGAGAGACCCAGTACTTC. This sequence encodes CASGRGGETQYF.

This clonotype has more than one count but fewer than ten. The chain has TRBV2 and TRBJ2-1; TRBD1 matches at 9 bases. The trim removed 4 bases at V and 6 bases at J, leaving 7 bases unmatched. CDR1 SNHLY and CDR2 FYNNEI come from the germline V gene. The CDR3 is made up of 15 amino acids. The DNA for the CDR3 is TGTGCCAGCAGTGCGGGACAGGGTTTCAGCAATGAGCAGTTCTTC. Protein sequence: CASSAGQGFSNEQFF.

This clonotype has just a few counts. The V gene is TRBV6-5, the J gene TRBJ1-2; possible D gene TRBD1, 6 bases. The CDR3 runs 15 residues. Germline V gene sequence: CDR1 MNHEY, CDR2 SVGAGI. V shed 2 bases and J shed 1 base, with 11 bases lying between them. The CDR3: CASSYNPDSNYGYTF. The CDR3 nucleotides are TGTGCCAGCAGTTACAACCCGGACAGTAACTATGGCTACACCTTC.

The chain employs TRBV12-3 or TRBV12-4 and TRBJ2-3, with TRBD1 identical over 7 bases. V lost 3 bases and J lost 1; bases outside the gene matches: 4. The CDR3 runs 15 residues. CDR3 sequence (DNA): TGTGCCAGCAGTTTCCTAGGACAGGGCACAGATACGCAGTATTTT. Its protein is CASSFLGQGTDTQYF.

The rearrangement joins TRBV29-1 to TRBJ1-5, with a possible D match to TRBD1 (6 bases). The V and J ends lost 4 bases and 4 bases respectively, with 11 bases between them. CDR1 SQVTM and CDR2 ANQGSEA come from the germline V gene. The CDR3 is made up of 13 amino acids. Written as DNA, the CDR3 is TGCAGCGTTGCGGAGGACAGTAATCAGCCCCAGCATTTT. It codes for CSVAEDSNQPQHF.

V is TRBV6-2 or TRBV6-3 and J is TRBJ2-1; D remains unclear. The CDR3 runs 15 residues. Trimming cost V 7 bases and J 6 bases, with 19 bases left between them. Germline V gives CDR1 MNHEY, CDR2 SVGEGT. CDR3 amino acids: CASTLTPDSPNEQFF. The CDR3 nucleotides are TGTGCCAGCACCTTAACTCCCGACTCTCCCAATGAGCAGTTCTTC.

The CDR3 sequence is CASSRPRGHDGYTF. CDR3 in DNA: TGTGCCAGCAGCAGGCCCAGGGGGCACGATGGCTACACCTTC. The V and J genes are TRBV7-2 and TRBJ1-2, with TRBD1 matching 8 bases. The germline V gene encodes CDR1 SGHTA and CDR2 FQGNSA. The CDR3 consists of 14 residues. V was pared by 5 bases and J by 6 bases, with 8 bases of the junction left unmatched.

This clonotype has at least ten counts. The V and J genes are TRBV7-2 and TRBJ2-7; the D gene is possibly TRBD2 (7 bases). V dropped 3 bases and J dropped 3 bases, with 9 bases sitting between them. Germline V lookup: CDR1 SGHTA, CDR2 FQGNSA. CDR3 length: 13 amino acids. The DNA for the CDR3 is TGTGCCAGCAGCTTCGGGGGGCTCTACGAGCAGTACTTC. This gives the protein CASSFGGLYEQYF. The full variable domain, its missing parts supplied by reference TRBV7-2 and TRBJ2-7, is GAGVSQSPSNKVTEKGKDVELRCDPISGHTALYWYRQSLGQGLEFLIYFQGNSAPDKSGLPSDRFSAERTGGSVSTLTIQRTQQEDSAVYLCASSFGGLYEQYFGPGTRLTVT.

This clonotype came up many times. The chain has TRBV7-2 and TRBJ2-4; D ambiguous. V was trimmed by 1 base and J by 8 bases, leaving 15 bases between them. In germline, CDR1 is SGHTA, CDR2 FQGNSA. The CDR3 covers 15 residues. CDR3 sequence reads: CASSLEGQRGDIQYF. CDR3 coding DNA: TGTGCCAGCAGCTTAGAAGGCCAACGAGGTGACATTCAGTACTTC.

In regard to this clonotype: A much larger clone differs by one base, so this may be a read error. CDR3 region: CASSDLLTENSNQPQHF. The CDR3 DNA sequence: TGTGCCAGCAGCGACCTGCTGACAGAGAATAGCAATCAGCCCCAGCATTTT. The V and J genes are TRBV7-2 and TRBJ1-5; D possibly corresponds to TRBD1 (5 bases). The CDR3 contains 17 residues. Looked up from germline, CDR1 is SGHTA and CDR2 is FQGNSA. V was pared by 5 bases and J by 0 bases, with 17 bases between.

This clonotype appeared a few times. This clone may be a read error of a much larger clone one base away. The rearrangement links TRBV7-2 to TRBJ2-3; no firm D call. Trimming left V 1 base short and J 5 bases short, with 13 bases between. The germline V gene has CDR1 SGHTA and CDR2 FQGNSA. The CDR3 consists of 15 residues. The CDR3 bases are TGTGCCAGCAGCTTAGAGTATGGGTACCAAGATACGCAGTATTTT. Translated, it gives CASSLEYGYQDTQYF.

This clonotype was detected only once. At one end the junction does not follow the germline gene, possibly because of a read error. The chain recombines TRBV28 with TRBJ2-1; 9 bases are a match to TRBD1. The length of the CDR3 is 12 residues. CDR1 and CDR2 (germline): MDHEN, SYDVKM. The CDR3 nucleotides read TGTGACAGCAGTCTTCTGGGACAGGGACAGTTCTTC. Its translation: CDSSLLGQGQFF.

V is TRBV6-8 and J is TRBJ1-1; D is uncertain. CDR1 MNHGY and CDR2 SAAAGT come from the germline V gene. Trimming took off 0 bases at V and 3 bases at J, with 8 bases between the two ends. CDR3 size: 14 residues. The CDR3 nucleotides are TGTGCCAGCAGTTACTCTCTCAAGCACACTGAAGCTTTCTTT. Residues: CASSYSLKHTEAFF.

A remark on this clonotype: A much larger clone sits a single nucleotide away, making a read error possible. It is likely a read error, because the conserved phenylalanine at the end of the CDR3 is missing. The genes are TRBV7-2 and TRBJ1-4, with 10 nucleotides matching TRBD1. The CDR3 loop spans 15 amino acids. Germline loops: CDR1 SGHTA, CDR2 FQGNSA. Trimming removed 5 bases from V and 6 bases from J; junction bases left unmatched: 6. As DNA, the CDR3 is TGTGCCAGCAGCGGACAGACAGGGGGCTATGAAAAACTGTTTTCT. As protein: CASSGQTGGYEKLFS.